Listed below are T cell receptor beta chains from one sample, sequenced in a study of T cells of healthy individuals. TCRdb re-analysed the 5' RACE reads in MiXCR, keeping a single row per CDR3 protein. The sample contains about 63,000 distinct CDR3 sequences, about 16% of which appear only once. These receptors originate from a human donor in good health. CDR3s include the opening cysteine and the closing phenylalanine or tryptophan. The D gene is left open where the match is weak. Size tells how often a clone was seen (once, few, many) or the class of an expanded clone, and some rows leave it out.

>14|TRBV11-2|TRBJ1-2|.|.
TGTGCCAGCAGCTTATTGTGGGGATCGGGTGGCTACACCTTC
CASSLLWGSGGYTF
>16|TRBV5-1|TRBJ2-1|.|TRBD2
TGCGCCAGCACCTCCCGATCAGCGGGAGGGCTTAATGAGCAGTTCTTC
CASTSRSAGGLNEQFF
>17|TRBV7-3|TRBJ2-3|few|.
TGTGCCAGCAGCCCCATAGGTGGGGAAGGGTCAAGAGATACGCAGTATTTT
CASSPIGGEGSRDTQYF
>16|TRBV20-1|TRBJ2-5|.|TRBD1
TGCAGTGCTAGAGCCCTGGGACAGGGAGGAAAAGAGACCCAGTACTTC
CSARALGQGGKETQYF
>15|TRBV7-9|TRBJ2-7|few|TRBD2
TGTGCCAGCAGCTTAACTGGGACTAGCATCGCCGAGCAGTACTTC
CASSLTGTSIAEQYF
>14|TRBV29-1|TRBJ2-7|many|TRBD2
TGCAGCGTTGGGAAGCTAGCGGGCGACAACGAGCAGTACTTC
CSVGKLAGDNEQYF
>15|TRBV4-3|TRBJ1-1|once|.
TGTGCCAGCAGCCATCCCTCAGAGGTTTCAGCCGAAGCTTTCTTT
CASSHPSEVSAEAFF
>14|TRBV12-3/TRBV12-4|TRBJ2-3|.|.
TGTGCCAGCATCCCCGGTACTGCCACAGATACGCAGTATTTT
CASIPGTATDTQYF
>13|TRBV20-1|TRBJ2-7|few|TRBD1
TGCAGTGCCAGGACAGGGGGGGGCCTCGAGCAGTACTTC
CSARTGGGLEQYF
>14|TRBV7-9|TRBJ2-7|.|.
TGTGCCAGCAGACCCGGGATTAGCTCCTACGAGCAGTACTTC
CASRPGISSYEQYF
>18|TRBV7-2|TRBJ2-5|few|TRBD1
TGTGCCAGCAGCTGGACTTCAGTTCGGACAGGGCGAGGAGAGACCCAGTACTTC
CASSWTSVRTGRGETQYF
>14|TRBV12-3/TRBV12-4|TRBJ2-2|.|.
TGTGCCAGCAGCCTAAAGAGGGGGACCGGGGAGCTGTTTTTT
CASSLKRGTGELFF
>8|TRBV29-1|TRBJ1-1|many|.
TGCAGCGTTGAAGCAGGGCTGTTT
CSVEAGLF
>17|TRBV6-2/TRBV6-3|TRBJ2-2|few|TRBD2
TGTGCCAGCAGGTGGGCGGGAGGGCCTCCGAGGACCGGGGAGCTGTTTTTT
CASRWAGGPPRTGELFF
>15|TRBV3-2|TRBJ2-1|.|.
TGTGCCAGCAGGGATTATAAAAAAATTTACAATGAGCAGATCTTC
CASRDYKKIYNEQIF
>13|TRBV5-1|TRBJ2-7|many|.
TGCGCCAGCAGCTTCGGGGGAACCTACGAGCAGTACTTC
CASSFGGTYEQYF
>14|TRBV28|TRBJ1-6|few|.
TGTGCCAGCAGTCTCCCCAGGAACGATTCACCCCTCCACTTT
CASSLPRNDSPLHF
>17|TRBV10-3|TRBJ2-1|.|TRBD1
TGTGCCATCAGTGAGTCGATGTTGGACAGGGACCACAATGAGCAGTTCTTC
CAISESMLDRDHNEQFF
>15|TRBV4-1|TRBJ2-7|few|TRBD1
TGCGCCAGCAGCAAGGACAGGGGAGTCTCCTACGAGCAGTACTTC
CASSKDRGVSYEQYF
>18|TRBV9|TRBJ2-5|few|TRBD2
TGTGCCAGCAGCGAGAGGAGGGGAGGTAGCGGGAGTGATGAGACCCAGTACTTC
CASSERRGGSGSDETQYF
>15|TRBV28|TRBJ2-3|.|.
TGTGCCAGCAGCCAGTGGGGGGCGAACACAGATACGCAGTATTTT
CASSQWGANTDTQYF
>15|TRBV5-1|TRBJ2-5|.|.
TGCGCCAGCAGCTTGGTTGGGGATGTGGTGGAGACCCAGTACTTC
CASSLVGDVVETQYF